The rows below give T cell receptor beta chains drawn from one sample of a study of blood T cell repertoires in COVID-19. Using immunoSEQ multiplex PCR, the repertoire was profiled, and TCRdb retains in-frame clones only, with some absent. Here the sample spans hundreds of thousands of clones, approximately 84% being singletons. The sample consisted of peripheral blood. Receptors originate from a woman of 80 years or more with acute or convalescent COVID-19. Each CDR3 is given with its conserved first and last residue. A D gene is named only where the DNA matches it firmly. Clone size, where shown, is once, few, many, or a class for clones that have expanded.

>TRBJ2-2|NA|NA|TRBV2
TGTGCCAGCATGATGTACGGGAGCCACACCGGGGAGCTGTTTTTT
CASMMYGSHTGELFF
>TRBJ2-3|NA|TRBD2|TRBV2
TGTGCCAGCAGTACTGAGGACAGATGGGGACTAGCGGGGTCCACAGATACGCAGTATTTT
CASSTEDRWGLAGSTDTQYF
>TRBJ2-2|NA|TRBD1|TRBV2
TGTGCCAGCAGTGAAGCCGACAGGGCATCCGGGGAGCTGTTTTTT
CASSEADRASGELFF
>TRBJ2-5|NA|NA|TRBV7-9
TGTGCCAGCAGCTCGACAGGTCAAGAGACCCAGTACTTC
CASSSTGQETQYF
>TRBJ2-1|NA|TRBD2|TRBV15
TGTGCCACCAGCAGAGATCTCTCTAGCGGGAGTTCGGATGAGCAGTTCTTC
CATSRDLSSGSSDEQFF
>TRBJ2-2|NA|TRBD1|TRBV14
TGTGCCAGCAGCAAAGACAGGGGAGCTAGCTTTACCGGGGAGCTGTTTTTT
CASSKDRGASFTGELFF
>TRBJ2-1|NA|TRBD1|TRBV28
TGTGCCAGCAGTTTGACAGGGGGGTGGAATGAGCAGTTCTTC
CASSLTGGWNEQFF
>TRBJ1-1|NA|TRBD1|TRBV7-6
TGTGCCAGCAGCTCGGGACAGGGGGCGAACACTGAAGCTTTCTTT
CASSSGQGANTEAFF
>TRBJ2-3|NA|TRBD2|TRBV14
TGTGCCAGCAGCCAAGATCTAGCGGGGGGAAGGGATACGCAGTATTTT
CASSQDLAGGRDTQYF
>TRBJ1-4|NA|NA|TRBV11-2
TGTGCCAGCAGCTTGGGCAGGTCTGGTGAAAAACTGTTTTTT
CASSLGRSGEKLFF
>TRBJ2-1|NA|TRBD2|TRBV14
TGTGCCAGCAGCGCGGGACTAGCGGGGGGTGGTGAGCAGTTCTTC
CASSAGLAGGGEQFF
>TRBJ2-3|NA|NA|TRBV5-1
TGCGCCAGCAGCTACGAAATGAACAGGAGCCCCTACTCGACGCAGTATTTT
CASSYEMNRSPYSTQYF
>TRBJ1-6|NA|TRBD1|TRBV5-5
TGTGCCAGCAGCTCCGGGACAGGGGGTTCACCCCTCCACTTT
CASSSGTGGSPLHF
>TRBJ1-6|NA|TRBD1|TRBV5-1
TGCGCCAGCAGCAAGACAGGGTCGAGCTCCTATAATTCACCCCTCCACTTT
CASSKTGSSSYNSPLHF
>TRBJ2-7|NA|NA|TRBV1
TGCACCAGCAGCCAAGATTTGGAATGGACTAGCAACTCCTACGAGCAGTACTTC
CTSSQDLEWTSNSYEQYF
>TRBJ2-1|few|TRBD2|TRBV6-5
TGTGCCAGCGGGCTAGCGGGAGACAGTGAGCAGTTCTTC
CASGLAGDSEQFF
>TRBJ2-5|NA|NA|TRBV6-4
TGTGCCAGCAGTGTTCGGACAGATAAAGAGACCCAGTACTTC
CASSVRTDKETQYF
>TRBJ2-4|NA|TRBD1|TRBV28
TGTGCCAGCAGTTTATTAGGGACAGCTAAAAACATTCAGTACTTC
CASSLLGTAKNIQYF
>TRBJ2-3|NA|NA|TRBV25-1
TGTGCCAGCAGTGAATCAGATTCTGGCACAGATACGCAGTATTTT
CASSESDSGTDTQYF
>TRBJ2-5|NA|TRBD1|TRBV11-2
TGTGCCAGCAGCGTCCTCCAGGGACAGCCCCAAGAGACCCAGTACTTC
CASSVLQGQPQETQYF
>TRBJ2-3|NA|NA|TRBV24-1
TGTGCCACCAGTGATTTGTCCGGCACAGATACGCAGTATTTT
CATSDLSGTDTQYF
>TRBJ2-3|NA|NA|TRBV6-1
TGTGCCAGCAGTGAGGATGGCACGGGAACGCAGTATTTT
CASSEDGTGTQYF
>TRBJ2-7|NA|NA|TRBV7-2
TGTGCCAGCAGCGCATTTCAGGGGATCGCCGCCCTGTACTTC
CASSAFQGIAALYF
>TRBJ1-4|NA|TRBD1|TRBV5-5
TGTGCCAGCAGCTTGGGACAGGGCGGAGGTAATGAAAAACTGTTTTTT
CASSLGQGGGNEKLFF
>TRBJ2-7|many|NA|TRBV28
TGTGCCAGCAGCTCCGGTATAGAGCAGTACTTC
CASSSGIEQYF
>TRBJ2-3|NA|NA|TRBV5-1
TGCGCCAGCAGCTTGAACCCAGGGCTACGGACAGATACGCAGTATTTT
CASSLNPGLRTDTQYF
>TRBJ1-6|once|NA|TRBV3-1/TRBV3-2
TGTGCCAGCAGCCAGCACGAGGGATATAATTCACCCCTCCACTTT
CASSQHEGYNSPLHF
>TRBJ2-1|NA|NA|TRBV5-1
TGCGCCAGCAGCTTCCCAGGTAAAAGCTCCTACAATGAGCAGTTCTTC
CASSFPGKSSYNEQFF
>TRBJ2-7|NA|TRBD2|TRBV7-6
TGTGCCAGCAGCGTGGCGAGCGGGGGGCCGGTGGAGCAGTACTTC
CASSVASGGPVEQYF
>TRBJ1-5|NA|NA|TRBV21-1
TGTGCCAGCAGCAAAATGGAGGTCCCGAGGCCCCAGCATTTT
CASSKMEVPRPQHF
>TRBJ2-1|NA|TRBD1|TRBV5-1
TGCGCCAGCAGCTCCCAACAGGGGCCCTACAATGAGCAGTTCTTC
CASSSQQGPYNEQFF
>TRBJ2-2|NA|TRBD2|TRBV5-4
TGTGCCAGCAGCTTTAGGGGGACTAGTTCCGGGGAGCTGTTTTTT
CASSFRGTSSGELFF
>TRBJ2-3|NA|TRBD2|TRBV5-1
TGCGCCAGCAGCTTGGGAGGACTAGCGGGGGGGCAAGGTGGCACAGATACGCAGTATTTT
CASSLGGLAGGQGGTDTQYF
>TRBJ1-4|NA|TRBD1|TRBV19
TGTGCCACCCAAGACAGGGGGCAAACTAATGAAAAACTGTTTTTT
CATQDRGQTNEKLFF
>TRBJ2-3|once|NA|TRBV29-1
TGCAGCGTTGTCGGGCGGGACGTCGACACAGATACGCAGTATTTT
CSVVGRDVDTDTQYF
>TRBJ2-2|NA|NA|TRBV10-3
TGTGCCAGCCATGCCGATCCGGGGGTCGGGGAGCTGTTTTTT
CASHADPGVGELFF
>TRBJ1-1|few|NA|TRBV30
TGTGCCTGGAGTGTAGAGGGTGTGCACACTGAAGCTTTCTTT
CAWSVEGVHTEAFF
>TRBJ2-3|NA|TRBD2|TRBV19
TGTGCCAGTAGTATTACCCTAGCGGGACCCTCAGATACGCAGTATTTT
CASSITLAGPSDTQYF
>TRBJ2-5|NA|TRBD2|TRBV5-1
TGCGCCAGCAGCTTGGCTAGCGGGGGGGCCGGAGAGACCCAGTACTTC
CASSLASGGAGETQYF
>TRBJ1-1|NA|NA|TRBV7-2
TGTGCCACAGGAAGGGGGATGAACACTGAAGCTTTCTTT
CATGRGMNTEAFF
>TRBJ2-7|NA|NA|TRBV19
TGTGCCAGTAGTCGGAGCCATCTGATCTACGAGCAGTACTTC
CASSRSHLIYEQYF
>TRBJ1-3|few|NA|TRBV11-2
TGTGCCAGCAGCTTAGTACCGAGCTCTGGAAACACCATATATTTT
CASSLVPSSGNTIYF
>TRBJ1-2|NA|NA|TRBV7-2
TGTGCCAGCAGCTTAGGTCCCAGTTCTTATGGCTACACCTTC
CASSLGPSSYGYTF